This TCR beta chain was documented in a study of cytomegalovirus exposure and HLA in healthy donors. Study-wide background: A later analysis reported the 120 validation repertoires used the same platform as the 550 to 700 first-cohort repertoires.

Study-level results: Some TCR beta chains (around 160 of them) were listed as cytomegalovirus-associated.

This CDR3 spans 17 amino acids. The V segment lost 5 bases and the J segment 2 bases; nucleotides outside the gene matches: 8. Germline CDR1 LNHNV, CDR2 YYDKDF (reference sequence). The data were produced by immunoSEQ multiplex PCR, yet TCRdb's version contains in-frame clones alone and is incomplete. The sample yields 130,000 to 150,000 clones, approximately 90% seen once. A word on this clone: Antigen specificity is unknown.

The sequence was obtained from a young man in good health and CMV-seronegative. The chain carries TRBV15 and TRBJ2-2; 10 bases fit TRBD2. Material for sequencing was PBMCs. In DNA, the CDR3 is TGTGCCACCAGCGGAAAATTAGCGGGAGGAAACACCGGGGAGCTGTTTTTT. The encoded protein is CATSGKLAGGNTGELFF.